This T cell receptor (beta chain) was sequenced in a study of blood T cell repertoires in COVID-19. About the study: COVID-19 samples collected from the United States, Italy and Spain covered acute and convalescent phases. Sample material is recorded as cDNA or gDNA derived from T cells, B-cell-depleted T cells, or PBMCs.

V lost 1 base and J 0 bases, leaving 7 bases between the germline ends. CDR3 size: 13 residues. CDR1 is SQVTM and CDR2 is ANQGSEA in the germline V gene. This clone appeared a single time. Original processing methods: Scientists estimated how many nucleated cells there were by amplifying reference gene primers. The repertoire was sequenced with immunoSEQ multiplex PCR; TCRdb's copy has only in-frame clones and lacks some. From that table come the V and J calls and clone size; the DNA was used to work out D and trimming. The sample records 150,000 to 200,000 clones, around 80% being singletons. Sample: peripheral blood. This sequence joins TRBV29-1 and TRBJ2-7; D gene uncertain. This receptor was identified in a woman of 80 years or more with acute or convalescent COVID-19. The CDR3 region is CSVEGQDSYEQYF. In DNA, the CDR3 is TGCAGCGTTGAAGGGCAGGACTCCTACGAGCAGTACTTC.